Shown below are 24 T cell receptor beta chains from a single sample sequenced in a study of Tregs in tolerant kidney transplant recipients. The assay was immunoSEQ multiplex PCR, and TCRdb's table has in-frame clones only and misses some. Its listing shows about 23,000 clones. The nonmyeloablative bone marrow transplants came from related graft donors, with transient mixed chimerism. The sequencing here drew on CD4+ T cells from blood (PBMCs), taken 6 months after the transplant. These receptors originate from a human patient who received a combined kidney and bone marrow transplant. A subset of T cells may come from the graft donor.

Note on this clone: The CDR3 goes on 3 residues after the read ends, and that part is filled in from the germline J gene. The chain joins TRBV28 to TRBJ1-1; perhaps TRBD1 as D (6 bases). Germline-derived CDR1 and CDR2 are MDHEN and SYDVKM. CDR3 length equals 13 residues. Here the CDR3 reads CASSLGGQKEAFF. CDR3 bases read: TGTGCCAGCAGTTTAGGGGGACAAAAGGAA.

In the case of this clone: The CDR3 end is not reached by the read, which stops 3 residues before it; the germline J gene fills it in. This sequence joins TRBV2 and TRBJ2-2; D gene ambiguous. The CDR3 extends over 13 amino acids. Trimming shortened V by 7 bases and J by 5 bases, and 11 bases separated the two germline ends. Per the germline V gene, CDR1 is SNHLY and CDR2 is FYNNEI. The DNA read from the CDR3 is TGTGCCAGCACTTCGACCGGGACCGGGGAG. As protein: CASTSTGTGE. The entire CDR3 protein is CASTSTGTGELFF.

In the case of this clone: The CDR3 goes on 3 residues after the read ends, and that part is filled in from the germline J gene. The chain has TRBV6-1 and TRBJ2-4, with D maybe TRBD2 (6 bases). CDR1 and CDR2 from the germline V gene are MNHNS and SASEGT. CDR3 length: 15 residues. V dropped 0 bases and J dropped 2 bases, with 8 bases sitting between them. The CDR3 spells CASSEAAGTKNIQYF. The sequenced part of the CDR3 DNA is TGTGCCAGCAGTGAAGCGGCGGGGACCAAAAACATT.

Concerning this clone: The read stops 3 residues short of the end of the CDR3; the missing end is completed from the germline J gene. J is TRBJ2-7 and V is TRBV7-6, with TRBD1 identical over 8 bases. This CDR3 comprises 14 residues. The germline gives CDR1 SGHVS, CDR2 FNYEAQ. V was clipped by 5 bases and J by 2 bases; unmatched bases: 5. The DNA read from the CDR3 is TGTGCCAGCAGCCAGGGGGCGCGGACCTACGAG. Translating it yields CASSQGARTYE. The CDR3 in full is CASSQGARTYEQYF.

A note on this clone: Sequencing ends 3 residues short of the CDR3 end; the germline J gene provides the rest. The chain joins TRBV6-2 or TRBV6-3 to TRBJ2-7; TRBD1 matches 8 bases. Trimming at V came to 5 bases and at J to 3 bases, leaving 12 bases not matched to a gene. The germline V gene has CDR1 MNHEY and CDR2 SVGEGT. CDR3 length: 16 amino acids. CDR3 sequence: CASSTPRTGQRYEQYF. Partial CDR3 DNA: TGTGCCAGCAGTACCCCCAGGACAGGGCAGCGCTACGAG.

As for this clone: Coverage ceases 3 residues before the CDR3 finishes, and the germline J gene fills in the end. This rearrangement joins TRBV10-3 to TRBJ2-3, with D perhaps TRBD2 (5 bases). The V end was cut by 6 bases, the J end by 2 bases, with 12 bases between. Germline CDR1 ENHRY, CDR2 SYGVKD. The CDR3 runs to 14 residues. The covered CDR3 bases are TGTGCCATCAGGTCCCAGGAGGTCACAGATACG. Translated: CAIRSQEVTDT. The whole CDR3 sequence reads CAIRSQEVTDTQYF.

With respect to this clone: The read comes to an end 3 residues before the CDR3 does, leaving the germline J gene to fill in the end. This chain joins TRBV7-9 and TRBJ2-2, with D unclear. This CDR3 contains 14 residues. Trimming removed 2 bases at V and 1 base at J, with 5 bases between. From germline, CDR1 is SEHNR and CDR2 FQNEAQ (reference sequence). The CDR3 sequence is CASSLLRNTGELFF. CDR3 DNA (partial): TGTGCCAGCAGCTTACTCCGGAACACCGGGGAG.

CDR3 sequence: CSARTSGAYEQYF. CDR3 bases read: TGCAGTGCTCGGACTAGCGGGGCCTACGAG. The V call is TRBV20-1, the J call TRBJ2-7, with 12 bases identical to TRBD2. The read terminates 3 residues ahead of where the CDR3 ends, so the germline J gene completes it. J was trimmed by 2 bases and V by 5 bases; bases with no gene match: 1. The CDR3 loop spans 13 amino acids. Germline V gene data show CDR1 as DFQATT and CDR2 as SNEGSKA (reference sequence).

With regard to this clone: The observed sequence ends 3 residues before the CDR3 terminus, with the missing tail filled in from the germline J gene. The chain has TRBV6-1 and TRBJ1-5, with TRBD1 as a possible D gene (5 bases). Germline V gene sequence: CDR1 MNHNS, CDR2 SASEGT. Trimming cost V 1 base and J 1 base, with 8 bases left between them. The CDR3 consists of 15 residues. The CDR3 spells CASSEVGASNQPQHF. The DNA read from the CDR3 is TGTGCCAGCAGTGAAGTTGGGGCCAGCAATCAGCCC.

The part of the CDR3 DNA that was read is TGTGCTAGTGGTTTGGTAGGGGCAGGGAATTCACCC. Encoded protein: CASGLVGAGNSP. The whole CDR3 sequence reads CASGLVGAGNSPLHF. The gene calls are TRBV12-5 and TRBJ1-6, with a weak D call TRBD1 (5 bases). The CDR3 is cut off 3 residues early in the read; its end comes from the germline J gene. V was shortened by 0 bases and J by 7 bases, with 10 bases between the two germline ends. This CDR3 is built from 15 residues. Per germline, CDR1 LGHNT and CDR2 FRNRAP.

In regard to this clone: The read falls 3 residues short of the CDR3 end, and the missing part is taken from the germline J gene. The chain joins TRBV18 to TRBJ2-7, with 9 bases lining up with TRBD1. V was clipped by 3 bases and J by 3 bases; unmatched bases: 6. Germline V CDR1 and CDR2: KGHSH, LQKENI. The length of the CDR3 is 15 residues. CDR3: CASSPGQGKGYEQYF. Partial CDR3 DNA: TGTGCCAGCTCACCGGGACAGGGTAAGGGCTACGAG.

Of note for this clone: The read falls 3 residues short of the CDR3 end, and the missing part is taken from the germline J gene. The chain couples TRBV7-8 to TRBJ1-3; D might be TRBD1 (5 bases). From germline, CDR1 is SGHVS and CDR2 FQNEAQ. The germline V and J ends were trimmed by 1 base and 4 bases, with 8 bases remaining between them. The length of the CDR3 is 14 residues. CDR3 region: CASSLVPGGNTIYF. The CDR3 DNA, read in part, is TGTGCCAGCAGCTTAGTTCCAGGGGGAAACACC.

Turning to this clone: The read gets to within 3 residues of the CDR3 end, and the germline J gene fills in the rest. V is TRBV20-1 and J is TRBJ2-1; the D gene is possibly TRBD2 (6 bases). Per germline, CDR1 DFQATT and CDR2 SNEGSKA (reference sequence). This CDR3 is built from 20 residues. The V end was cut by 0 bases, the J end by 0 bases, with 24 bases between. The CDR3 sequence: CSARDEWLGTLGYSYNEQFF. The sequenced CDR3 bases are TGCAGTGCTAGAGATGAATGGCTAGGGACTCTAGGCTACTCCTACAATGAG.

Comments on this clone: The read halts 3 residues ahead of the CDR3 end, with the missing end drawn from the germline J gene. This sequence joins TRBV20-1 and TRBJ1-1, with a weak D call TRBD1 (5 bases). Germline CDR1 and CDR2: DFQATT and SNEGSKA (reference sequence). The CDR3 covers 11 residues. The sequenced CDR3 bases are TGCAGACCCGTCGGGGGACCTGAA. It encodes CRPVGGPE. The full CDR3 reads CRPVGGPEAFF.

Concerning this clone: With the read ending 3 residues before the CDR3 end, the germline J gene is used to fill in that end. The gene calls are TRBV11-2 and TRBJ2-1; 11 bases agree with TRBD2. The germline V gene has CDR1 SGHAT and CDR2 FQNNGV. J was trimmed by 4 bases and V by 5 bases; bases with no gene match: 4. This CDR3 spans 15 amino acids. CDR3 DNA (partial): TGTGCCAGCAGCCCCGGACTAGCGGGTTACAATGAG. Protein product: CASSPGLAGYNE. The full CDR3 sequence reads CASSPGLAGYNEQFF.

The covered CDR3 bases are TGTGCCAGCAGCTTAGGGGCGCGGGGAGTGCAAGAGACC. It specifies CASSLGARGVQET. The entire CDR3 protein is CASSLGARGVQETQYF. The chain joins TRBV7-7 to TRBJ2-5; tentative D call: TRBD2 (6 bases). The read halts 3 residues ahead of the CDR3 end, with the missing end drawn from the germline J gene. V was clipped by 1 base and J by 2 bases, with 14 bases between them. The CDR3 totals 16 residues. From germline, CDR1 is SSHAT and CDR2 FNYEAQ (reference sequence).

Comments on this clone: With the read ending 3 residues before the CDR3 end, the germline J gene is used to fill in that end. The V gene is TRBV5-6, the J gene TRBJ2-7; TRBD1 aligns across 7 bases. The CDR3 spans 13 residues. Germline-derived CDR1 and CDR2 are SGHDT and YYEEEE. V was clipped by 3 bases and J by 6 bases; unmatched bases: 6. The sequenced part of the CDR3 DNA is TGTGCCAGCAGCTCGTACAGGGGTAGCGAG. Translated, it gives CASSSYRGSE. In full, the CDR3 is CASSSYRGSEQYF.

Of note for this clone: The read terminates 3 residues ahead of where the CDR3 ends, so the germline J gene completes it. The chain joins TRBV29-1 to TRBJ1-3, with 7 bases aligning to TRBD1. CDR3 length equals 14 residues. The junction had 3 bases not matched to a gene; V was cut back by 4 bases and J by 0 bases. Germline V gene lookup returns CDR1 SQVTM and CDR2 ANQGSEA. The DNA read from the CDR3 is TGCAGCGTTGCGGACAGGAGCTCTGGAAACACC. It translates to CSVADRSSGNT. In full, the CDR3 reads CSVADRSSGNTIYF.

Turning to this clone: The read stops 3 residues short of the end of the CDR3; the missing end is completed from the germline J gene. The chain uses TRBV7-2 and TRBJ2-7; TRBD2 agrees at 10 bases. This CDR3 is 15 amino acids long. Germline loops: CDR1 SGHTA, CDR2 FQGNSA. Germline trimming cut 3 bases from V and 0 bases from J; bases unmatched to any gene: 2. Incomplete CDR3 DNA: TGTGCCAGCAGCTTCACTAGCGGGGTCTCCTACGAG. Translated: CASSFTSGVSYE. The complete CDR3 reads CASSFTSGVSYEQYF. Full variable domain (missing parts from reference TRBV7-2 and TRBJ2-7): GAGVSQSPSNKVTEKGKDVELRCDPISGHTALYWYRQSLGQGLEFLIYFQGNSAPDKSGLPSDRFSAERTGGSVSTLTIQRTQQEDSAVYLCASSFTSGVSYEQYFGPGTRLTVT.

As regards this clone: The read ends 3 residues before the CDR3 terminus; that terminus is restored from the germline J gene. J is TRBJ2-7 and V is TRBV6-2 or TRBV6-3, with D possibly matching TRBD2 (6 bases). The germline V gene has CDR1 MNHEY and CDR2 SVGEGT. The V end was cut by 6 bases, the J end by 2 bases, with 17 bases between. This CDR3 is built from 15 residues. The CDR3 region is CASSRFERVPYEQYF. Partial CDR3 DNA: TGTGCCAGCAGCCGCTTTGAGCGGGTCCCCTACGAG.

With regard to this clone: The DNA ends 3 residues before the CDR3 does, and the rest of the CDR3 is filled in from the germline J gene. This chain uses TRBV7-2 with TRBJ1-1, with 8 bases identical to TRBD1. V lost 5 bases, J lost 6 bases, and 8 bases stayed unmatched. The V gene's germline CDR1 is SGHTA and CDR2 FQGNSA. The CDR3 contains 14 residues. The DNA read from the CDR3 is TGTGCCAGCAGCCGGCAGGGGGCGTTATCTGAA. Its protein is CASSRQGALSE. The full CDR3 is CASSRQGALSEAFF.

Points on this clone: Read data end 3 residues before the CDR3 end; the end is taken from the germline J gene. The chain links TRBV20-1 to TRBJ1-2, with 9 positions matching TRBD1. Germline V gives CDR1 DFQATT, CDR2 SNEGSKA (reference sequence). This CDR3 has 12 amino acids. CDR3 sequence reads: CSARKDRGGYTF. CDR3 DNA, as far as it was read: TGCAGTGCTAGAAAGGACAGGGGAGGC.

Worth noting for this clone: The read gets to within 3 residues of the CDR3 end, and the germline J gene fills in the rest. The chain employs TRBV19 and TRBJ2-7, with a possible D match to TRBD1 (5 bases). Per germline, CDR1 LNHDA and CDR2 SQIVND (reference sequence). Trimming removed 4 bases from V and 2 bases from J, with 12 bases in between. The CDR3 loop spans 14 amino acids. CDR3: CASSRRTGTYEQYF. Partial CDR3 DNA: TGTGCCAGTAGTAGAAGAACAGGAACCTACGAG.

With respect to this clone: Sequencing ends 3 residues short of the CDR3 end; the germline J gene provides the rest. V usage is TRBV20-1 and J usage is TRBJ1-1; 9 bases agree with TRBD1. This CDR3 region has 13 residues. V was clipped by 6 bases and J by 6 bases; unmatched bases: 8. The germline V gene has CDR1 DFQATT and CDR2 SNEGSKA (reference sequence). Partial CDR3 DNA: TGCAGTGCCCAACAGGGGGCTCCCGCTGAA. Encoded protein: CSAQQGAPAE. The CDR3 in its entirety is CSAQQGAPAEAFF.